This is a list of T cell receptor beta chains from one sample in a study of blood T cells in healthy people across ages. TCRdb re-called the 5' RACE reads through MiXCR, storing one row per CDR3 protein. This repertoire shows about 1.4 million distinct CDR3 sequences, approximately 59% found once; its top ten account for over 6.5%. The sequenced sample was blood. These receptor sequences come from a young man in good health. CDR3s leave out the opening cysteine and the closing phenylalanine or tryptophan. A D gene is named only where the DNA matches it firmly.

>TRBV4-1|.|15|TRBD1
ASSQIYRDRDEDEQY
>TRBV15|TRBJ2-3|12|.
ATSRGVSTDTQY
>TRBV3-1|TRBJ2-3|14|TRBD2
ASRPQREGRTDTQY
>TRBV5-1|TRBJ1-2|13|.
ASSLEGGRGYGYT
>TRBV6-4|TRBJ2-1|9|.
ASSDGGEQF
>TRBV10-3|TRBJ2-1|14|TRBD1
AISDSDRANYDEQF
>TRBV10-3|TRBJ2-1|13|TRBD2
AISELLAGNNEQF
>TRBV4-2|TRBJ2-3|13|TRBD2
ASSPASGSTDTQY
>TRBV5-1|TRBJ1-3|14|.
ASSFDRQKSGNTIY
>TRBV6-2/TRBV6-3|TRBJ1-2|11|.
ASSPGPLYGYT
>TRBV6-5|TRBJ2-5|12|.
ASSYSTNQETQY
>TRBV12-3/TRBV12-4|TRBJ1-5|13|.
ASSLLPSSNQPQH
>TRBV29-1|TRBJ2-7|11|.
SVEGADTYEQY
>TRBV7-9|TRBJ2-3|14|TRBD1
ASSGTGNRGTDTQY
>TRBV7-2|TRBJ1-3|12|.
ASSIAVARNTIY
>TRBV3-1|TRBJ2-4|16|TRBD1
ASSQDGTEVIAKNIQY
>TRBV20-1|TRBJ2-5|12|.
SAEGRSRQETQY
>TRBV5-1|.|14|TRBD1
ASSSSGTGTQETQY
>TRBV28|TRBJ2-5|12|TRBD2
ASREGVRMETQY
>TRBV24-1|TRBJ1-2|13|.
ATSDYGTPEEGYT
>TRBV7-9|TRBJ1-1|11|TRBD1
ASSQTGVREAF
>TRBV24-1|TRBJ2-3|13|TRBD2
ATSVTSGFTDTQY
>TRBV29-1|TRBJ2-7|9|.
SVEWGYEQY
>TRBV6-6|TRBJ2-5|14|TRBD1
ASSYSSGTAQETQY
>TRBV20-1|TRBJ2-1|11|.
SAPSVSYNEQF
>TRBV20-1|.|12|.
SAAGRSSYNEQY
>TRBV7-9|TRBJ2-1|12|.
ASSRQGLNNEQF
>TRBV5-1|TRBJ1-1|13|TRBD1
ASSLVPGGVREAF
>TRBV29-1|TRBJ2-7|14|TRBD2
SVEVPTSGSSYEQY
>TRBV11-1|TRBJ2-3|13|.
ASSLRSGVTDTQY